This record covers a single TCR beta chain. Its antigen is unknown. No qualities accompany the bases; no much larger clone lies one base away. This sample is part of a study of T cell responses to AZD1222 COVID-19 vaccine (dated by TCRdb to the early 2020s). Study-wide context: AZD1222 recipients with second doses at about 4 weeks or about 12 weeks were pooled, because spike-specific TCR depth and breadth did not differ between schedules. A total of under 250 trial participants underwent TCR sequencing, of whom roughly 210 had received two doses of AZD1222 and some 26 had received two doses of the MenACWY control vaccine. Trial participants were enrolled into age subgroups of 18-55, 56-69 and 70-plus years, which contained approximately 150, 28 and 58 TCR-sequenced participants, respectively. Points the paper makes about the study in general: Because no samples from the day 14 peak response were available, repertoires could be characterized only after the peak T cell response. Spike-specific TCR breadth and depth rose significantly after two AZD1222 doses compared with day 0 and with MenACWY recipients. Epitopes outside the regions mutated in the B.1.351 and B.1.1.7 variants were reportedly recognized by nearly half of the unique spike-specific TCRs. Vaccine-associated CD4 TCRs spanned the whole spike protein, with dominant responses in regions 160-218 and 743-854. Participants were mostly white British and included more females than males, and it was suggested by the authors that clonal diversity may have been underestimated. Only six AZD1222 recipients were SARS-CoV-2 seropositive at baseline, limiting conclusions about previously exposed vaccinees. The 56-69-year group was small, and its depth increase did not reach significance, likely because of low power.

This sample's time point label indicates: baseline before first vaccination. Samples from vaccinated people were obtained from the UK trials COV001 and COV002, which included a single-blind randomized controlled phase 2/3 trial of AZD1222 (ChAdOx1 nCoV-19) in healthy adults. For TCRbeta chain sequencing, PBMC samples from trial participants were taken at day 0 and at day 28 after the second dose. The CDR3 regions of human TCRbeta chains were analyzed by immunosequencing. Concerning the study's data processing: Repertoire TCRs were checked for matches against a reference library of SARS-CoV-2-specific TCRs that had been generated using the MIRA antigen-specificity platform. Breadth was defined as the fraction of unique TCRs that were SARS-CoV-2-associated, and depth was defined as the fraction of total T cells that were SARS-CoV-2-associated. Using the MIRA data, each spike-specific TCR was mapped to the spike region that the TCR reacts to and placed in a CD4 or CD8 class. Log10-transformed breadth and depth values were compared by one-way ANOVA with Sidak's multiple comparisons tests. Imported from immuneACCESS, the table was reduced by TCRdb to in-frame sequences with V and J called. These copies leave out some clones; in studies compared against another copy, an unresolved V gene accounts for under half, and the cause of the remainder is not known. V and J calls and clone size are those listed in that table; D and trimming were worked out from the DNA. In all, the sample holds some 130,000 clones, and 90% of those were seen once. Of the sample, 6.9% falls within the top ten clones.

The specimen comprised peripheral blood, sampled on day 0 of AZD1222 vaccination. The TCR sequence derives from an adult in good health.

CDR3 protein: CASRPGTGLYSPLHF. The DNA reads as follows: TGTGCCAGCAGACCCGGGACAGGGCTTTATTCACCCCTCCACTTT. The sequence links TRBV28 to TRBJ1-6; 9 of the junction bases match TRBD1. In the germline V gene, CDR1 corresponds to MDHEN and CDR2 to SYDVKM. Trimming accounts for 6 bases at V and 8 bases at J, while the number of junction bases matched to no gene is 8. The CDR3 measures 15 amino acids from cysteine to phenylalanine. The retained sequence is limited to the CDR3, 45 bases, with the frame set at the first base. Supplemented by the reference TRBV28 and TRBJ1-6 proteins around the CDR3, the complete variable domain is DVKVTQSSRYLVKRTGEKVFLECVQDMDHENMFWYRQDPGLGLRLIYFSYDVKMKEKGDIPEGYSVSREKKERFSLILESASTNQTSMYLCASRPGTGLYSPLHFGNGTRLTVT.